This T cell receptor beta chain was recovered during a study of blood T cell repertoires in COVID-19. As for the study in general: Nucleic acid was either cDNA or gDNA, and it came from T cells, B-cell-depleted T cells, or PBMCs.

Libraries were prepared by immunoSEQ multiplex PCR; TCRdb keeps only in-frame clonotypes and omits some of them. The profile shows a few hundred thousand clones, approximately 85% of them singletons. Germline V CDR1 and CDR2: SGHRS, YFSETQ. This CDR3 comprises 16 residues. V lost 0 bases to trimming and J lost 4 bases; unmatched junction nucleotides: 6. The clonotype originates from a human donor with COVID-19, enrolled during active disease. The donor label of this sample is uncertain. The V gene is TRBV5-1, the J gene TRBJ1-4; the match to TRBD1 covers 7 bases. Sequencing input: peripheral blood. CDR3 sequence: CASSLAGQDVNEKLFF. Here the CDR3 DNA reads TGCGCCAGCAGCTTGGCCGGACAGGATGTTAATGAAAAACTGTTTTTT.